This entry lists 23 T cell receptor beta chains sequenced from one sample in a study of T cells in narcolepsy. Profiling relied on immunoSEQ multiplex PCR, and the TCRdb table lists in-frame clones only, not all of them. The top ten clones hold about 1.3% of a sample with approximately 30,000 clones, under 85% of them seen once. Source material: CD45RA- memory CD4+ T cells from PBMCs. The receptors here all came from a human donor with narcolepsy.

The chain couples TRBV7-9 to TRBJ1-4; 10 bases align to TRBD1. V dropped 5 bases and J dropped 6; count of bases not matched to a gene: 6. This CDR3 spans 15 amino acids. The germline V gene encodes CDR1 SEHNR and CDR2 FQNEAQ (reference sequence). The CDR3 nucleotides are TGTGCCAGCAGCGTCTGGACAGGGGGTGATGAAAAACTGTTTTTT. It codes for CASSVWTGGDEKLFF.

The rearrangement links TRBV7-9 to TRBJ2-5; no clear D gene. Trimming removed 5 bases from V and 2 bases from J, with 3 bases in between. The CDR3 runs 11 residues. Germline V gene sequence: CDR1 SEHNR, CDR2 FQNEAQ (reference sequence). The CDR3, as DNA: TGTGCCAGCAGCCCTCAAGAGACCCAGTACTTC. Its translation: CASSPQETQYF.

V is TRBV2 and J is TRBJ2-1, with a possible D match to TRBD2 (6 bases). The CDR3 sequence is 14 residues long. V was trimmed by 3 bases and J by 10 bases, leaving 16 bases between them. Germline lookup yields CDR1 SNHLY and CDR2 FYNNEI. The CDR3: CASSEGGGEREQFF. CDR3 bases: TGTGCCAGCAGTGAGGGGGGAGGTGAGCGGGAGCAGTTCTTC.

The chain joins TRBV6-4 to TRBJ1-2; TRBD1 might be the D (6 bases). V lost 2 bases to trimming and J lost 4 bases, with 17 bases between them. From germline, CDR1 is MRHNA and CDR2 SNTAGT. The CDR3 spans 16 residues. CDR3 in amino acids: CASSDTARGAGYGYTF. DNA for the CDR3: TGTGCCAGCAGTGACACCGCCCGGGGGGCTGGCTATGGCTACACCTTC.

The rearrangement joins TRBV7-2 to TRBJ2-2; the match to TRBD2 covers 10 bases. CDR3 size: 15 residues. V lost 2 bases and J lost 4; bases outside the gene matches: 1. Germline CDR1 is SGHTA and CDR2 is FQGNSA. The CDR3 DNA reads TGTGCCAGCAGCTTACTAGCGGGGGTCACCGGGGAGCTGTTTTTT. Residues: CASSLLAGVTGELFF.

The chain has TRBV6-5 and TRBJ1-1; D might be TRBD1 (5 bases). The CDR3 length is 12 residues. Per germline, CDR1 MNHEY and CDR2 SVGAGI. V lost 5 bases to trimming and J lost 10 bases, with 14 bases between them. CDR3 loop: CASSNKGWGAFF. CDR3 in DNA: TGTGCCAGCAGTAACAAGGGGTGGGGAGCTTTCTTT.

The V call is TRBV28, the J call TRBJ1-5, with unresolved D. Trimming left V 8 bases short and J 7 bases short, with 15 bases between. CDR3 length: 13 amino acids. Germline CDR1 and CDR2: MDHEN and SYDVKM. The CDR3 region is CASGISRVQPQHF. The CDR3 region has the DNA TGTGCCAGCGGAATCTCACGGGTACAGCCCCAGCATTTT.

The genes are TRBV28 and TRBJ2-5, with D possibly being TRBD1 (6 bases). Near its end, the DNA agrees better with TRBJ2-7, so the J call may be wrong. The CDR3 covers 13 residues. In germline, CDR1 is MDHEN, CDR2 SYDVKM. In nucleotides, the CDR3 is TGTGCCAGCAGTGGGACAAAATCCTACGAGCAGTACTTC. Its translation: CASSGTKSYEQYF.

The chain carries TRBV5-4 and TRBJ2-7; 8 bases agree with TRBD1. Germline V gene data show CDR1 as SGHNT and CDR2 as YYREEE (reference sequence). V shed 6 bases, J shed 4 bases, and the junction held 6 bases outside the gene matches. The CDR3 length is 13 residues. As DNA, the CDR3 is TGTGCCAGCACCTTTCAGGGGGCTTACGAGCAGTACTTC. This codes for CASTFQGAYEQYF.

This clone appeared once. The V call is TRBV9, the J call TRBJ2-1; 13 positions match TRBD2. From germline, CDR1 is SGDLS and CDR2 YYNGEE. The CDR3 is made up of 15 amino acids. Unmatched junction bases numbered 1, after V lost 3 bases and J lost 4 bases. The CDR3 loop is CASSAGLAGYNEQFF. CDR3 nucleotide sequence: TGTGCCAGCAGCGCGGGACTAGCGGGATACAATGAGCAGTTCTTC. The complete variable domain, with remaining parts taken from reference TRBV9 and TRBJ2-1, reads DSGVTQTPKHLITATGQRVTLRCSPRSGDLSVYWYQQSLDQGLQFLIQYYNGEERAKGNILERFSAQQFPDLHSELNLSSLELGDSALYFCASSAGLAGYNEQFFGPGTRLTVL.

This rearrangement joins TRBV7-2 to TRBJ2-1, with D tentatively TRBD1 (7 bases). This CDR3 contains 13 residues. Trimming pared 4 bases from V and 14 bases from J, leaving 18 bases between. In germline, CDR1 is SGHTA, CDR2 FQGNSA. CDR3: CASSSTPSGGKFF. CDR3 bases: TGTGCCAGCAGCTCAACGCCCTCAGGGGGGAAGTTCTTC. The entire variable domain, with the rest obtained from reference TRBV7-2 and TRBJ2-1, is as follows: GAGVSQSPSNKVTEKGKDVELRCDPISGHTALYWYRQSLGQGLEFLIYFQGNSAPDKSGLPSDRFSAERTGGSVSTLTIQRTQQEDSAVYLCASSSTPSGGKFFGPGTRLTVL.

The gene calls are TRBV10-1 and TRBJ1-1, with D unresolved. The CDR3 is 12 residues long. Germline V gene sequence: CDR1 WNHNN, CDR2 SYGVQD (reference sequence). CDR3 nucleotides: TGCGTCTCACCAAGCAGGAGAACTGAAGCTTTCTTT. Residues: CVSPSRRTEAFF.

CDR3 residues: CASSALRGDTQYF. The CDR3 coding sequence is TGTGCCAGCAGTGCCCTTCGTGGAGATACGCAGTATTTT. This chain links TRBV6-1 with TRBJ2-3, with no clear D. Germline-derived CDR1 and CDR2 are MNHNS and SASEGT. The V gene lost 4 bases and the J gene lost 5 bases, with 10 bases spanning the gap. This CDR3 is built from 13 residues.

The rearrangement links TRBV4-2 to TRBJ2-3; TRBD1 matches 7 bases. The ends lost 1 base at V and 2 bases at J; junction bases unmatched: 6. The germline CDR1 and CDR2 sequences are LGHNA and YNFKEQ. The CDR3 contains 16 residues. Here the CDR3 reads CASSQAPDRYTDTQYF. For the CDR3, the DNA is TGTGCCAGCAGCCAAGCCCCGGACAGGTACACAGATACGCAGTATTTT.

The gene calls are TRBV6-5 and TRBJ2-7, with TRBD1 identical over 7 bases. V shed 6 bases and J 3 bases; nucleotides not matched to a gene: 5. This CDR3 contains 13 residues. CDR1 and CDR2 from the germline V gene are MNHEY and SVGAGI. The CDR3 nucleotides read TGTGCCAGCAGCGGCTCAGGGGGCTACGAGCAGTACGTC. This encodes CASSGSGGYEQYV.

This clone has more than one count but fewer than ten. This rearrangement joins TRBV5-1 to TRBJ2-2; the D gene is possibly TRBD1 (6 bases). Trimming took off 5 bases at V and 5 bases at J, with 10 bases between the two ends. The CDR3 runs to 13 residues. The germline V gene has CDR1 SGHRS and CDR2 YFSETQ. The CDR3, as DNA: TGCGCCAGCAGTTATGGACAGACCGGGGAGCTGTTTTTT. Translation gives CASSYGQTGELFF.

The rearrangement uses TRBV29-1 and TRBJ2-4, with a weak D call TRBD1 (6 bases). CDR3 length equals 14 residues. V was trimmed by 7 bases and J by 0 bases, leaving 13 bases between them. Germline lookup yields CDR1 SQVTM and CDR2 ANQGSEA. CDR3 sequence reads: CSARDTLAKNIQYF. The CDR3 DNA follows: TGCAGCGCCCGGGACACATTAGCCAAAAACATTCAGTACTTC. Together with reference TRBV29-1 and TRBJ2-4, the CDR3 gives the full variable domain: SAVISQKPSRDICQRGTSLTIQCQVDSQVTMMFWYRQQPGQSLTLIATANQGSEATYESGFVIDKFPISRPNLTFSTLTVSNMSPEDSSIYLCSARDTLAKNIQYFGAGTRLSVL.

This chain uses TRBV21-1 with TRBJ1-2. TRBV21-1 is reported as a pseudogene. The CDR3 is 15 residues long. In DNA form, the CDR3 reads TGTGCCAGCTTCGGGGGAAAAACAGAGTTCTATGGCTACACCTTC. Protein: CASFGGKTEFYGYTF.

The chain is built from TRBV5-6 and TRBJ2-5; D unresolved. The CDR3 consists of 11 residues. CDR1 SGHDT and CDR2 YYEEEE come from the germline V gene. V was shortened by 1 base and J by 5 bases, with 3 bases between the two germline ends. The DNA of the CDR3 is TGTGCCAGCAGCTTGTTCGAGACCCAGTACTTC. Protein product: CASSLFETQYF.

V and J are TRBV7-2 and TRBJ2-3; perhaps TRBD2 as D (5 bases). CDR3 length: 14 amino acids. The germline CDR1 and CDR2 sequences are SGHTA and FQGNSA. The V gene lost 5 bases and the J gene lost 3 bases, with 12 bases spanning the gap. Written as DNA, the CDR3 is TGTGCCAGCAGCCCCGGTCCGGGGACAGATACGCAGTATTTT. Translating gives CASSPGPGTDTQYF.

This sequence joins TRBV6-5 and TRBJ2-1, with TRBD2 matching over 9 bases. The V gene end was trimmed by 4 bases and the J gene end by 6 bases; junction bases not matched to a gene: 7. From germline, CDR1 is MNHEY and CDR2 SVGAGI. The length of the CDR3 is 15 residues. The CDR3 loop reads CASSFPGTSFNEQFF. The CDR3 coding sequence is TGTGCCAGCAGTTTTCCCGGGACTAGCTTCAATGAGCAGTTCTTC.

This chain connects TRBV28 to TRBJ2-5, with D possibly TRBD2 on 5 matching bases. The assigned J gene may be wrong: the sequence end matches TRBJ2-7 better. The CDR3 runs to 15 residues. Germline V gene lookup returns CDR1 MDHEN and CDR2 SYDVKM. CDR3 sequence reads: CASSFGIPGSYEQYF. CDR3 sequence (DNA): TGTGCCAGCAGTTTCGGCATCCCGGGGTCCTACGAGCAGTACTTC.

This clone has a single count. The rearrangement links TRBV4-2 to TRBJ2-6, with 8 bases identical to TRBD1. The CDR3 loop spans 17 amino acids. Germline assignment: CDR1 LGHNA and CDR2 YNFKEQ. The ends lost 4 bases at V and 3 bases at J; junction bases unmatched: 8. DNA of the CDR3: TGTGCCAGCAGCCCCGACAGGGGTAAGGGTGGGGCCAACGTCCTGACTTTC. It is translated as CASSPDRGKGGANVLTF.